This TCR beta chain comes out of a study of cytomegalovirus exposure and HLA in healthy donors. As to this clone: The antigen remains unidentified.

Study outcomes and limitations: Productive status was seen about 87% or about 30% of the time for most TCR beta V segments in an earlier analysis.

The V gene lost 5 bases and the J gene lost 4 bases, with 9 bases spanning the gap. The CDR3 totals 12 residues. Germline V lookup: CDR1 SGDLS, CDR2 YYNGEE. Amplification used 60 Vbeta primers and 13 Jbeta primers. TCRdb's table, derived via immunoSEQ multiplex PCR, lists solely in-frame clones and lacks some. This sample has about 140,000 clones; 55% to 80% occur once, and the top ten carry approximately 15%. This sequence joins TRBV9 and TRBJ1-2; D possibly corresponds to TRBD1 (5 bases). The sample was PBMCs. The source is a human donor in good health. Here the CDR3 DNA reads TGTGCCAGCAGGAAGACAGCCTATGGCTACACCTTC. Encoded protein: CASRKTAYGYTF. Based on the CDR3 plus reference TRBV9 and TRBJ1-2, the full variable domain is DSGVTQTPKHLITATGQRVTLRCSPRSGDLSVYWYQQSLDQGLQFLIQYYNGEERAKGNILERFSAQQFPDLHSELNLSSLELGDSALYFCASRKTAYGYTFGSGTRLTVV.